This T cell receptor (beta chain) was sequenced during a study of blood T cell repertoires in COVID-19. Study-wide background: The samples span acute and convalescent COVID-19 from the United States, Italy and Spain. PBMCs, B-cell-depleted T cells, or T cells were the source of the cDNA or gDNA that made up the material.

The CDR3 is 14 amino acids. Looked up from germline, CDR1 is SGHTA and CDR2 is FQGNSA. V was clipped by 5 bases and J by 9 bases; unmatched bases: 8. Study processing details: Reference gene primer amplification in the assay estimated nucleated cell counts. TCRdb's table, derived via immunoSEQ multiplex PCR, lists solely in-frame clones and lacks some. V and J calls and clone size are as listed in that table; D and trimming were resolved from the DNA. The table shows roughly 260,000 clones, with around nine tenths occurring only once. This chain uses TRBV7-2 with TRBJ2-1; 9 nucleotides align to TRBD2. The origin of this receptor is a man aged 40-49 years who had recovered from COVID-19. Sequencing input: peripheral blood. The CDR3 nucleotides read TGTGCCAGCAGCCCTCTTGCGGGGGGGGGTGAGCAGTTCTTC. Amino acids: CASSPLAGGGEQFF.